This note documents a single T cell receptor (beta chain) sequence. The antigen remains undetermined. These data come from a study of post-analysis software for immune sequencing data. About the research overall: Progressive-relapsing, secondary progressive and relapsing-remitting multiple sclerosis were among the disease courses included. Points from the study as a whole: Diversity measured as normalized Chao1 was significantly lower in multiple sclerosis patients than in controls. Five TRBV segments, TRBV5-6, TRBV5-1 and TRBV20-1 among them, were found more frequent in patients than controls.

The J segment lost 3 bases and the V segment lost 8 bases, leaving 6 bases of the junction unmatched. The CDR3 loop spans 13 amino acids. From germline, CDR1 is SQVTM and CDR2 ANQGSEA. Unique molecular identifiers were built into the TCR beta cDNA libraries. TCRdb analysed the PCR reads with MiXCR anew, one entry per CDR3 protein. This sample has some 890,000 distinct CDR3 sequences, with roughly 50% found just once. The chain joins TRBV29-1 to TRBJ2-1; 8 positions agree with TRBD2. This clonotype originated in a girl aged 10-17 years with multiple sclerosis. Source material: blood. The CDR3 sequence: CSSVTSGYNEQFF. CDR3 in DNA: TGCAGCTCTGTTACTAGCGGCTACAATGAGCAGTTCTTC.